This T cell receptor beta chain is drawn from a study of shared clonotypes between healthy human individuals. Study-level information: Per donor, CD8 memory used one plate, CD8 naive used two, CD4 memory used three and CD4 naive used three. Study observations and caveats: Clonotype sharing among donors, it was expected, would be affected by sequencing depth. Sample collection involved blood only; tissue repertoires are likely different.

With respect to this clone: Its antigen is undetermined.

Method: immunoSEQ multiplex PCR; TCRdb's copy keeps in-frame clones and lacks some. The data show 2 million to 2.5 million clones, approximately 94% seen once. Germline-derived CDR1 and CDR2 are LGHNA and YSLEER. The CDR3 runs 16 residues. Trimming cost V 1 base and J 7 bases, with 19 bases left between them. This chain links TRBV4-3 with TRBJ1-2, with a possible D match to TRBD1 (5 bases). Material for sequencing was naive CD4+ T cells sorted from blood. This sample's subset: CD45RA+ positively selected. This TCR was sampled from a man younger than 35 in good health. The CDR3 reads CASSQAPGLAGGGYTF. CDR3 DNA sequence: TGCGCCAGCAGCCAAGCTCCAGGGCTCGCGGGAGGTGGCTACACCTTC.